This TCR beta chain is drawn from a study of T cells in narcolepsy. Points from the study as a whole: Same-patient CSF and blood CD4+ T cell clonotypes included HCRT-specific and TRIB2-specific autoreactive ones. Autoreactive clone sequences were missing from some blood memory CD4+ repertoires. Blood of same and different patients, but not healthy controls, reportedly held recurring autoreactive clonotypes.

Points on this clone: Its antigen is unidentified.

CDR1 and CDR2 from the germline V gene are SGHRS and YFSETQ. CDR3 length equals 14 residues. V lost 5 bases, J lost 7 bases, and 13 bases lay in between. The assay was immunoSEQ multiplex PCR, and TCRdb's table has in-frame clones only and misses some. The sample records about 30,000 clones, roughly 82% being singletons. Specimen: CD45RA- memory CD4+ T cells from PBMCs. The rearrangement links TRBV5-1 to TRBJ1-6; D possibly corresponds to TRBD1 (5 bases). The sequence derives from a human donor with narcolepsy. CDR3 coding DNA: TGCGCCAGCAGGGCCCAGGGTAGCAATTCACCCCTCCACTTT. This encodes CASRAQGSNSPLHF.